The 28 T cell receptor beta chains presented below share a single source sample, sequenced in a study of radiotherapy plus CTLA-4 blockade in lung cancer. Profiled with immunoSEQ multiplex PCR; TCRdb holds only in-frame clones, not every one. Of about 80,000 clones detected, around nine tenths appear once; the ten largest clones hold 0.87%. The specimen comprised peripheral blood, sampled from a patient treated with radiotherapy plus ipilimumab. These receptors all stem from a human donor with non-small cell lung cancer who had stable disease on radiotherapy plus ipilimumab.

CDR3 protein: CASSQVDMGLAAYNEQFF. The DNA of the CDR3 is TGCGCCAGCAGCCAAGTTGATATGGGACTAGCTGCGTACAATGAGCAGTTCTTC. V and J are TRBV4-1 and TRBJ2-1, with 9 nucleotides matching TRBD2. Per germline, CDR1 MGHRA and CDR2 YSYEKL. The V and J ends lost 1 base and 4 bases, in that order; junction bases with no gene match: 11. CDR3 length: 18 residues.

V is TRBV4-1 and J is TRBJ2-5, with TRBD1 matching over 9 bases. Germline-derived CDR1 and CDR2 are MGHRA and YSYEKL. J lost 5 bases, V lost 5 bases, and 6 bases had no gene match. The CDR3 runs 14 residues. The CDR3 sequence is CASSIAGQGETQYF. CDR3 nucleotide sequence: TGCGCCAGCAGCATCGCGGGACAGGGTGAGACCCAGTACTTC.

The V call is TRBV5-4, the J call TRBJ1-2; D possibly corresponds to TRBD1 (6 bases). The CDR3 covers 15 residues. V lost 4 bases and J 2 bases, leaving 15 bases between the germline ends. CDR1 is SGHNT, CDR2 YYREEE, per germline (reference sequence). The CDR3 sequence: CASSRESGANYGYTF. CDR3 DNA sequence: TGTGCCAGCAGCCGCGAGTCAGGGGCGAACTATGGCTACACCTTC. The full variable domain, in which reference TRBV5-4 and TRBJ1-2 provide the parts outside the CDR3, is ETGVTQSPTHLIKTRGQQVTLRCSSQSGHNTVSWYQQALGQGPQFIFQYYREEENGRGNFPPRFSGLQFPNYSSELNVNALELDDSALYLCASSRESGANYGYTFGSGTRLTVV.

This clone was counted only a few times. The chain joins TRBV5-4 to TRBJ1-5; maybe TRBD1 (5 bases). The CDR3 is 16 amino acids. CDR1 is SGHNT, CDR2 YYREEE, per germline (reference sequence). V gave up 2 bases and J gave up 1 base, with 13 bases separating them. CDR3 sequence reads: CASSLYGRGSNQPQHF. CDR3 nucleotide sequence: TGTGCCAGCAGCTTATATGGTCGGGGGAGCAATCAGCCCCAGCATTTT.

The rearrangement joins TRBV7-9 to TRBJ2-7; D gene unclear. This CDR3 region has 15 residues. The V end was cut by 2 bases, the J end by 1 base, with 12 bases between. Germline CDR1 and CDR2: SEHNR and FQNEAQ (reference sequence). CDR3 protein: CASSLIKNRSYEQYF. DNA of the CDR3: TGTGCCAGCAGCTTAATAAAAAACAGATCCTACGAGCAGTACTTC.

The CDR3 here is CASSPPGTGGYEAFF. CDR3 in DNA: TGTGCCAGCTCACCACCCGGGACAGGGGGATATGAAGCTTTCTTT. The chain combines TRBV18 with TRBJ1-1, with 11 bases fitting TRBD1. This CDR3 is 15 amino acids long. The trim removed 0 bases at V and 7 bases at J, leaving 4 bases unmatched. The germline CDR1 and CDR2 sequences are KGHSH and LQKENI. The full variable domain, completed using reference TRBV18 and TRBJ1-1, is NAGVMQNPRHLVRRRGQEARLRCSPMKGHSHVYWYRQLPEEGLKFMVYLQKENIIDESGMPKERFSAEFPKEGPSILRIQQVVRGDSAAYFCASSPPGTGGYEAFFGQGTRLTVV.

The CDR3 DNA is TGTGCCAGCAGTGGGGGGTTAAGGACAAGCACCGGGGAGCTGTTTTTT. Translation: CASSGGLRTSTGELFF. The chain joins TRBV2 to TRBJ2-2; D might be TRBD1 or TRBD2, each matching 5 bases. Germline CDR1 and CDR2: SNHLY and FYNNEI. Trimming took off 4 bases at V and 4 bases at J, with 16 bases between the two ends. This CDR3 is 16 amino acids long.

The CDR3, as DNA: TGTGCCAGCAGTTACTCGAACAGGATAAACACTGAAGCTTTCTTT. It specifies CASSYSNRINTEAFF. This rearrangement joins TRBV6-5 to TRBJ1-1; D perhaps matches TRBD1 (5 bases). This CDR3 has 15 residues. The V and J ends lost 0 bases and 2 bases respectively, with 10 bases between them. The germline V gene encodes CDR1 MNHEY and CDR2 SVGAGI.

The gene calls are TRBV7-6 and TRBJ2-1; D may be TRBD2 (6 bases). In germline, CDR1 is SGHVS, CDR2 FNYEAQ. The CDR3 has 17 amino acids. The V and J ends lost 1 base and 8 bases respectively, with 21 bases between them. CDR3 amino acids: CASSLDTPGRTMDEQFF. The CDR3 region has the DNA TGTGCCAGCAGCTTAGATACACCGGGGAGGACGATGGATGAGCAGTTCTTC.

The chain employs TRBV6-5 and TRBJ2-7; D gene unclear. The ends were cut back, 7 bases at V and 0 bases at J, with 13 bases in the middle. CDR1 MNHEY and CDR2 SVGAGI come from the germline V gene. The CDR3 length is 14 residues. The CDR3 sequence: CASTLTPSSYEQYF. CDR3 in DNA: TGTGCCAGCACCTTGACACCCAGCTCCTACGAGCAGTACTTC.

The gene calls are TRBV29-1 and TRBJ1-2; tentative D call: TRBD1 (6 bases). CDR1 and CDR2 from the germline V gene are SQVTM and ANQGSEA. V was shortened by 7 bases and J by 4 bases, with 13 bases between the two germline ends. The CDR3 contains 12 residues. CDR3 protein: CSGLTGSYGYTF. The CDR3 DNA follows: TGCAGCGGATTGACAGGCAGCTATGGCTACACCTTC.

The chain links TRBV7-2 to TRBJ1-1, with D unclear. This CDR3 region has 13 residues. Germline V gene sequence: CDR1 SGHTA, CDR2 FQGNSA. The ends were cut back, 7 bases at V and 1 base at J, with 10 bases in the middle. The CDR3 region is CASNSLPNTEAFF. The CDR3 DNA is TGTGCCAGCAACAGCCTACCGAACACTGAAGCTTTCTTT.

The CDR3 sequence is CASSQSPGGAYGYTF. The CDR3 DNA is TGTGCCAGCAGCCAATCTCCAGGGGGCGCGTATGGCTACACCTTC. The V call is TRBV5-6, the J call TRBJ1-2; 8 bases agree with TRBD1. The V segment lost 4 bases and the J segment 5 bases; nucleotides outside the gene matches: 10. CDR1 and CDR2 from the germline V gene are SGHDT and YYEEEE. The length of the CDR3 is 15 residues.

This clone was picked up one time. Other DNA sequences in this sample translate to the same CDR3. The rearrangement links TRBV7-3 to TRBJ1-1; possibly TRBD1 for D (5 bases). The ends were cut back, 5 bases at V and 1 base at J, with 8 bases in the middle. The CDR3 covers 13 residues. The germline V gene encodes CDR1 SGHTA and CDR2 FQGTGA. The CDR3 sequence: CASSSGQNTEAFF. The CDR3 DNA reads TGTGCCAGCAGCAGTGGACAGAACACTGAAGCTTTCTTT.

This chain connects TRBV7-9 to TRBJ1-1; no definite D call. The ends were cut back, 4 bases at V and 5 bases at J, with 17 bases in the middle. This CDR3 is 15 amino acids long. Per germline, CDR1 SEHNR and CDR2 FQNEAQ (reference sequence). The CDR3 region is CASSSPSVARTEAFF. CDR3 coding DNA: TGTGCCAGCAGCTCCCCCTCAGTGGCTCGGACTGAAGCTTTCTTT. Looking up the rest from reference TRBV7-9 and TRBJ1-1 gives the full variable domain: DTGVSQNPRHKITKRGQNVTFRCDPISEHNRLYWYRQTLGQGPEFLTYFQNEAQLEKSRLLSDRFSAERPKGSFSTLEIQRTEQGDSAMYLCASSSPSVARTEAFFGQGTRLTVV.

The CDR3 region is CAWSGQGRDTQYF. In DNA, the CDR3 is TGTGCCTGGAGTGGACAGGGGAGGGATACGCAGTATTTT. The chain combines TRBV30 with TRBJ2-3; 8 nucleotides agree with TRBD1. Trimming at V came to 1 base and at J to 6 bases, leaving 3 bases not matched to a gene. Germline assignment: CDR1 GTSNPN and CDR2 SVGIG (reference sequence). The CDR3 runs 13 residues.

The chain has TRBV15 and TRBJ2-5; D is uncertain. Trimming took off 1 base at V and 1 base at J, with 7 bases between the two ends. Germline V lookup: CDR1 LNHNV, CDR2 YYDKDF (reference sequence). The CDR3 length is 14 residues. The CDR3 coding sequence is TGTGCCACCAGCAGAGTTGGTTCCCAAGAGACCCAGTACTTC. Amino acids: CATSRVGSQETQYF.

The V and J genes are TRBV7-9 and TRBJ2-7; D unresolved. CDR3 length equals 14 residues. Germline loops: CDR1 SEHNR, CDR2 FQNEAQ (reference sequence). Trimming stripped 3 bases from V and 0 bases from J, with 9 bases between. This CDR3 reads CASSLDGYSYEQYF. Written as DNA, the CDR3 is TGTGCCAGCAGCTTGGACGGGTACTCCTACGAGCAGTACTTC. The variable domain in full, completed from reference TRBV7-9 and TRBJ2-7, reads DTGVSQNPRHKITKRGQNVTFRCDPISEHNRLYWYRQTLGQGPEFLTYFQNEAQLEKSRLLSDRFSAERPKGSFSTLEIQRTEQGDSAMYLCASSLDGYSYEQYFGPGTRLTVT.

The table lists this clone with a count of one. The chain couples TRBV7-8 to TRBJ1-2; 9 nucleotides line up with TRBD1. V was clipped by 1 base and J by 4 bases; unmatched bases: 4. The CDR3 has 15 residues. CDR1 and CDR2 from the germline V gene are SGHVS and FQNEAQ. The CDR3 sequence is CASSLGTGVGYGYTF. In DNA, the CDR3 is TGTGCCAGCAGCTTAGGGACAGGGGTTGGCTATGGCTACACCTTC.

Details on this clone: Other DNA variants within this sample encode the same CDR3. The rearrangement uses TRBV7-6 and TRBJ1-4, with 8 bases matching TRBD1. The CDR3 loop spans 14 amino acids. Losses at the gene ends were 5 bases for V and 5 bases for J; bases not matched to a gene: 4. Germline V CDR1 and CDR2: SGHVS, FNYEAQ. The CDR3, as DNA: TGTGCCAGCAGCCTACGGACAGGGAATGAAAAACTGTTTTTT. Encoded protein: CASSLRTGNEKLFF. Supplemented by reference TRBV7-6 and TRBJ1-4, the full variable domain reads GAGVSQSPRYKVTKRGQDVALRCDPISGHVSLYWYRQALGQGPEFLTYFNYEAQQDKSGLPNDRFSAERPEGSISTLTIQRTEQRDSAMYRCASSLRTGNEKLFFGSGTQLSVL.

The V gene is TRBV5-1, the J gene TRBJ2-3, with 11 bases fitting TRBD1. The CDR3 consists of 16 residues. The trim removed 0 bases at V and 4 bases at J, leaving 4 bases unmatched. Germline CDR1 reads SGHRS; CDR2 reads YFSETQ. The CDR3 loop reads CASSLVGTGGPDTQYF. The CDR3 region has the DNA TGCGCCAGCAGCTTGGTTGGGACAGGGGGTCCAGATACGCAGTATTTT.

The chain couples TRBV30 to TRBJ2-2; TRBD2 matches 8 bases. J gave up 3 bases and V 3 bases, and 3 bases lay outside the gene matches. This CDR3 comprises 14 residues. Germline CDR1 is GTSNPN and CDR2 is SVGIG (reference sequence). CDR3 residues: CAWSGTRYTGELFF. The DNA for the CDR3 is TGTGCCTGGAGCGGGACTAGATACACCGGGGAGCTGTTTTTT. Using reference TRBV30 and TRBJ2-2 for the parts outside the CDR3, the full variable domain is SQTIHQWPATLVQPVGSPLSLECTVEGTSNPNLYWYRQAAGRGLQLLFYSVGIGQISSEVPQNLSASRPQDRQFILSSKKLLLSDSGFYLCAWSGTRYTGELFFGEGSRLTVL.

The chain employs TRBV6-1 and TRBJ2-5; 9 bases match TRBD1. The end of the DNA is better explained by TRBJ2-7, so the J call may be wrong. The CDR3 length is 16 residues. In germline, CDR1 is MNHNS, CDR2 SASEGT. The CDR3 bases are TGTGCCAGCAGTGAAGCGACAGGGGGTCCCTCCTACGAGCAGTACTTC. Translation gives CASSEATGGPSYEQYF.

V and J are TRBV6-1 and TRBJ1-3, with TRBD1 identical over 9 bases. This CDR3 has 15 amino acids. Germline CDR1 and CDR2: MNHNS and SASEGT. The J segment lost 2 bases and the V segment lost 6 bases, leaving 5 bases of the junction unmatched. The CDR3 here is CASSETGGTGNTIYF. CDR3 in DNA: TGTGCCAGCAGCGAGACAGGGGGAACTGGAAACACCATATATTTT.

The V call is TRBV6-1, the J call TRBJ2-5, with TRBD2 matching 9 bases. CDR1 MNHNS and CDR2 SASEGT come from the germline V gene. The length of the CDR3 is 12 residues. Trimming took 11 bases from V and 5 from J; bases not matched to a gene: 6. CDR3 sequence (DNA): TGTGCCGCGGGGGGGCCGGGGGAGACCCAGTACTTC. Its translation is CAAGGPGETQYF.

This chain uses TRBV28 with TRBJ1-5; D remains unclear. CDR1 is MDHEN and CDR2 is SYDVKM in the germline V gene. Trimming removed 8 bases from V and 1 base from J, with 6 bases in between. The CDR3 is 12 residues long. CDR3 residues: CASQESNQPQHF. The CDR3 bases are TGTGCCAGCCAGGAGAGCAATCAGCCCCAGCATTTT.

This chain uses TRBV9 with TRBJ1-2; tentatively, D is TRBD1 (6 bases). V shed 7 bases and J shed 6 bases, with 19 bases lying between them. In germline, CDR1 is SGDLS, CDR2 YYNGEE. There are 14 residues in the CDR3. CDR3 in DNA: TGTGCCAGCGGTCAGTCCCGGGACACCCATGGCTACACCTTC. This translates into CASGQSRDTHGYTF.

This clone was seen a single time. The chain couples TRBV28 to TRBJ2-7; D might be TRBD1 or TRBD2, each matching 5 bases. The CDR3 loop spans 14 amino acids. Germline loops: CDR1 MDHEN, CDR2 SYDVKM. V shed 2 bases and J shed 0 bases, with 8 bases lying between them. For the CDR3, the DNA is TGTGCCAGCAGTTTAACCGGGACCTCCTACGAGCAGTACTTC. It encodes CASSLTGTSYEQYF. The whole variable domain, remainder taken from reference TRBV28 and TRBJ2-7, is DVKVTQSSRYLVKRTGEKVFLECVQDMDHENMFWYRQDPGLGLRLIYFSYDVKMKEKGDIPEGYSVSREKKERFSLILESASTNQTSMYLCASSLTGTSYEQYFGPGTRLTVT.